The 3 T cell receptor beta chains below all came from one sample that was sequenced in a study of blood T cell repertoires in COVID-19. Generated by immunoSEQ multiplex PCR, the TCRdb table keeps only in-frame clones and is missing some. The table shows 150,000 to 200,000 clones, with about 90% occurring only once. The sample comprised peripheral blood. The receptors here all came from a man in his 60s with active or convalescent COVID-19.

This chain uses TRBV5-8 with TRBJ1-4; 11 bases match TRBD1. CDR3 length equals 16 residues. The germline V gene encodes CDR1 SGHTS and CDR2 YDEGEE. The junction had 4 bases not matched to a gene; V was cut back by 2 bases and J by 4 bases. CDR3 residues: CASSLGQGAFNEKLFF. The CDR3 DNA sequence: TGTGCCAGCAGCTTAGGACAGGGGGCTTTTAATGAAAAACTGTTTTTT.

The rearrangement uses TRBV27 and TRBJ2-3; perhaps TRBD2 as D (5 bases). The CDR3 length is 15 residues. V was cut by 1 base and J by 4 bases, with 12 bases left in between. CDR1 MNHEY and CDR2 SMNVEV come from the germline V gene (reference sequence). The CDR3 nucleotides are TGTGCCAGCAGTTTATTTCACGGGGTACCAGATACGCAGTATTTT. The encoded protein is CASSLFHGVPDTQYF.

The J gene is TRBJ2-2, the V gene TRBV7-9; no clear D gene. The CDR3 covers 14 residues. Germline V gene sequence: CDR1 SEHNR, CDR2 FQNEAQ (reference sequence). V lost 5 bases, J lost 2 bases, and 9 bases lay in between. CDR3 loop: CASSQQPNTGELFF. DNA of the CDR3: TGTGCCAGCAGCCAACAGCCTAACACCGGGGAGCTGTTTTTT. Together with reference TRBV7-9 and TRBJ2-2, the CDR3 gives the full variable domain: DTGVSQNPRHKITKRGQNVTFRCDPISEHNRLYWYRQTLGQGPEFLTYFQNEAQLEKSRLLSDRFSAERPKGSFSTLEIQRTEQGDSAMYLCASSQQPNTGELFFGEGSRLTVL.